This note documents a single TCR beta chain sequence. Its cognate antigen is unknown. One entry per CDR3 protein, called by TCRdb with MiXCR from the 5' RACE reads. The data contain approximately 1.8 million distinct CDR3 sequences, more than 30% of them singletons. The source of the sample is a study of identical twins. Broader study findings: Insertion counts were lower in abundant cord blood beta clonotypes, a trend that memory repertoires did not show. Surplus twin overlap in beta out-of-frame sequences was less pronounced.

Germline assignment: CDR1 MNHNS and CDR2 SASEGT. The CDR3 contains 13 residues. Germline trimming cut 2 bases from V and 11 bases from J; bases unmatched to any gene: 8. Sequencing was done on a sample of cord blood. The J gene is TRBJ1-1, the V gene TRBV6-1, with TRBD1 matching 7 bases. This clonotype originated in a newborn girl in good health. In DNA form, the CDR3 reads TGTGCCAGCAGTGAACAGTCAGGGGGGGAGGCTTTCTTT. Encoded protein: CASSEQSGGEAFF.